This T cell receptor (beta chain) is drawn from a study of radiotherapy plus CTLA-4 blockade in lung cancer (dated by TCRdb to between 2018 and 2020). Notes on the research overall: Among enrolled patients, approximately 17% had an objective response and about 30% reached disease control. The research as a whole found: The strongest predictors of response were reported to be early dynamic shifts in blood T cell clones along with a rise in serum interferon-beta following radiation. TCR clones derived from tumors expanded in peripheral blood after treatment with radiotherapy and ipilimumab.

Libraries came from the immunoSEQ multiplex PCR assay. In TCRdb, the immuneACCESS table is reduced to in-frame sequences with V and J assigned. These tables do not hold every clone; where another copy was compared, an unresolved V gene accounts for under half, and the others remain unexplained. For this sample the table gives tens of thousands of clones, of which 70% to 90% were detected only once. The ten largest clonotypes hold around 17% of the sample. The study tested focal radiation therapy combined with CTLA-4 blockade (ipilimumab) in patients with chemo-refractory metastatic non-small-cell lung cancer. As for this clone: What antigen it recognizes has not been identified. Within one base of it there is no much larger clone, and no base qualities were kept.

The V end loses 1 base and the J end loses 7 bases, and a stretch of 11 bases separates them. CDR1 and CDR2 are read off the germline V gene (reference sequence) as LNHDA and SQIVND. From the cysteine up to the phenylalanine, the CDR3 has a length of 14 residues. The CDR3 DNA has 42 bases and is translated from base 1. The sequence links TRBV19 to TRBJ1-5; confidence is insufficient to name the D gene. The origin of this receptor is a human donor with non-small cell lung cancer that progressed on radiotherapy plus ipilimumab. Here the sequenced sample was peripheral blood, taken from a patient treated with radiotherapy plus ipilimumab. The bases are TGTGCCAGTAGTATAGGAGCCCCATGGCAGCCCCAGCATTTT. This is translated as CASSIGAPWQPQHF.